The 3 T cell receptor beta chains reported below all come from one sample, sequenced in a study of T cells in Graves' hyperthyroidism and ophthalmopathy. From RNA transcripts, TCR beta CDR3 regions were amplified. TCR CDR3 regions were first amplified by RT-PCR with HTBI primers. TCRdb reanalysed the multiplex PCR reads using MiXCR and keeps one entry per CDR3 protein. The sample holds approximately 490,000 distinct CDR3 sequences, 20% to 25% seen once. Material for sequencing was blood. These TCRs come from a woman aged 70-85 years with Graves' ophthalmopathy.

This clonotype was counted between two and nine times. The genes are TRBV19 and TRBJ2-7; D is unresolved. The CDR3 sequence is 13 residues long. The V gene lost 4 bases and the J gene lost 4 bases, with 11 bases spanning the gap. Germline-derived CDR1 and CDR2 are LNHDA and SQIVND (reference sequence). The CDR3 spells CASSTTAGYEQYF. CDR3 bases: TGTGCCAGTAGTACTACGGCAGGATACGAGCAGTACTTC.

This clonotype has only a few counts. J is TRBJ2-5 and V is TRBV20-1; D may be TRBD2 (5 bases). V gave up 3 bases and J gave up 13 bases, with 18 bases separating them. CDR1 is DFQATT and CDR2 is SNEGSKA in the germline V gene (reference sequence). This CDR3 is built from 12 residues. The CDR3 region is CSARWTRREMYF. Here the CDR3 DNA reads TGCAGTGCTAGGTGGACGAGACGGGAAATGTACTTC.

This clonotype turned up a few times. The V and J genes are TRBV18 and TRBJ2-7; 8 nucleotides agree with TRBD1. Germline V gene lookup returns CDR1 KGHSH and CDR2 LQKENI. The trim removed 4 bases at V and 2 bases at J, leaving 7 bases unmatched. The CDR3 sequence is 15 residues long. The CDR3 sequence: CASSLAGGYAYEQYF. The DNA for the CDR3 is TGTGCCAGCTCACTAGCAGGGGGCTATGCCTACGAGCAGTACTTC. Supplemented by reference TRBV18 and TRBJ2-7, the full variable domain reads NAGVMQNPRHLVRRRGQEARLRCSPMKGHSHVYWYRQLPEEGLKFMVYLQKENIIDESGMPKERFSAEFPKEGPSILRIQQVVRGDSAAYFCASSLAGGYAYEQYFGPGTRLTVT.